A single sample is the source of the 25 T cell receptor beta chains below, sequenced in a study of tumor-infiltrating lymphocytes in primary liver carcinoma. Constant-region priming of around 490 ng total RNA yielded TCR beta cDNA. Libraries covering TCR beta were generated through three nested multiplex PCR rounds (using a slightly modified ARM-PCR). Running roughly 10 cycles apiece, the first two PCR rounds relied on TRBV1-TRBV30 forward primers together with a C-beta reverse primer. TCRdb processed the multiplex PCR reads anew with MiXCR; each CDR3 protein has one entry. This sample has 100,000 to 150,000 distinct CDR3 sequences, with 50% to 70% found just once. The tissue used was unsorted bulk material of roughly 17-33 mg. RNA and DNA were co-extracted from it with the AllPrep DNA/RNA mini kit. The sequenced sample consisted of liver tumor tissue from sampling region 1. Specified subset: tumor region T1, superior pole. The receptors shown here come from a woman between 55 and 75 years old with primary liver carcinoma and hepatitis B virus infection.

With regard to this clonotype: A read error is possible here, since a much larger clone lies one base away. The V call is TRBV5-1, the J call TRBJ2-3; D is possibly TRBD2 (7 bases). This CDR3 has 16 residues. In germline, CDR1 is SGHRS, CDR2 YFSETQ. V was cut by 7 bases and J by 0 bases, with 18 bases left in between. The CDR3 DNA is TGCGCCAGCCGAGGGGGTGGCGGGAGTAGCACAGATACGCAGTATTTT. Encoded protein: CASRGGGGSSTDTQYF.

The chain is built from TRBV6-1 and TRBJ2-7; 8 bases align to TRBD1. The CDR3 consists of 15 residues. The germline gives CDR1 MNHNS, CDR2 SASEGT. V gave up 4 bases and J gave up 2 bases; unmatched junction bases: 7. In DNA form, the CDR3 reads TGTGCCAGCAGTGGGTTGACAGGGGTGACCTACGAGCAGTACTTC. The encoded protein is CASSGLTGVTYEQYF.

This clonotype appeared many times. The CDR3: CASSREGGREQFF. In DNA form, the CDR3 reads TGTGCCAGCAGCCGCGAAGGGGGACGTGAGCAGTTCTTC. V is TRBV12-3 or TRBV12-4 and J is TRBJ2-1, with D perhaps matching TRBD1 (6 bases). CDR3 length: 13 residues. The V end lost 6 bases, the J end lost 9 bases, and 15 bases lay between the germline ends.

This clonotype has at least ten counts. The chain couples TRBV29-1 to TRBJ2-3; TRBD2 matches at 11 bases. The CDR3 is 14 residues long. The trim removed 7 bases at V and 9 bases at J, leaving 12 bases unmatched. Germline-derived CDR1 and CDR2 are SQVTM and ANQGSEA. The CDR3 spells CSGDRTSGFGTQYF. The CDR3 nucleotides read TGCAGCGGGGACAGGACTAGCGGGTTTGGGACGCAGTATTTT.

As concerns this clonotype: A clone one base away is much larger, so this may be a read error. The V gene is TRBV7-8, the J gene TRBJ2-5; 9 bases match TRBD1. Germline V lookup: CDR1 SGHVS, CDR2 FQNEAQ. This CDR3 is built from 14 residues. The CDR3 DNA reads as TGTGCCAGCAGCCACCGGGACAGGGTTAAGACCCAGCACTTC. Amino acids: CASSHRDRVKTQHF. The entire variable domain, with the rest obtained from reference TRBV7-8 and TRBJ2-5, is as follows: GAGVSQSPRYKVAKRGQDVALRCDPISGHVSLFWYQQALGQGPEFLTYFQNEAQLDKSGLPSDRFFAERPEGSVSTLKIQRTQQEDSAVYLCASSHRDRVKTQHFGPGTRLLVL.

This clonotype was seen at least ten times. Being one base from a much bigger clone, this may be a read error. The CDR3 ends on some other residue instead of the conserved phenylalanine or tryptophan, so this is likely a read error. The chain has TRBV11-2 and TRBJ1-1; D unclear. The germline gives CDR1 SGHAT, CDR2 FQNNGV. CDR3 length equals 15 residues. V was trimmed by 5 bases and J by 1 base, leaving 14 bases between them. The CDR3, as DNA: TGTGCCAGCAGCCGTGAACTAGGAGGGAACACTGAAGCTTTCTCT. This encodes CASSRELGGNTEAFS.

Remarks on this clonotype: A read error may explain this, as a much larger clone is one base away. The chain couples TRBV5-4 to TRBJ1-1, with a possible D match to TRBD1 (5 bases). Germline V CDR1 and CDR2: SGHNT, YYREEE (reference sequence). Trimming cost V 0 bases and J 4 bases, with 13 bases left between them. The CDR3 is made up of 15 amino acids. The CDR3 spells CASSLARGVITEAFF. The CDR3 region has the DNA TGTGCCAGCAGCTTGGCGAGGGGCGTCATCACTGAAGCTTTCTTT.

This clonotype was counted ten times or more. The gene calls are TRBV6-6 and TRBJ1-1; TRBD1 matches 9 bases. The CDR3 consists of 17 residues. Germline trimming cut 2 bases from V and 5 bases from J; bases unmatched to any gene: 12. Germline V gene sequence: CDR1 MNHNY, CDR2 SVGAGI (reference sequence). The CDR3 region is CASSYGGTGLFETEAFF. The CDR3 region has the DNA TGTGCCAGCAGTTACGGGGGGACAGGGCTTTTTGAGACTGAAGCTTTCTTT.

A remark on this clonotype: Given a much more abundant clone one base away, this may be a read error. The CDR3 loop is CSALISGRVDTQYF. CDR3 sequence (DNA): TGCAGCGCCCTGATTAGCGGGAGGGTAGATACGCAGTATTTT. This chain joins TRBV29-1 and TRBJ2-3; 11 bases align to TRBD2. This CDR3 is built from 14 residues. Germline-derived CDR1 and CDR2 are SQVTM and ANQGSEA. The J segment lost 5 bases and the V segment lost 7 bases, leaving 8 bases of the junction unmatched.

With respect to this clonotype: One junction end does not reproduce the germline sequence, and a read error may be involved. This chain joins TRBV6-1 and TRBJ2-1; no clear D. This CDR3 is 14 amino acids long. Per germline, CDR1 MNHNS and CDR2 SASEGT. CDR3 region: CANSTWALGSEQFF. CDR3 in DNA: TGTGCCAACAGTACATGGGCTCTGGGATCTGAGCAGTTCTTC.

CDR3 nucleotide sequence: TGTGCCTGGAGCTTCGGGACTAGCGGGAGAAAATATGGCTACGAGCAGTACTTC. It specifies CAWSFGTSGRKYGYEQYF. This chain links TRBV30 with TRBJ2-7; 14 nucleotides agree with TRBD2. CDR3 length: 18 amino acids. Germline loops: CDR1 GTSNPN, CDR2 SVGIG (reference sequence). Losses at the gene ends were 3 bases for V and 3 bases for J; bases not matched to a gene: 13.

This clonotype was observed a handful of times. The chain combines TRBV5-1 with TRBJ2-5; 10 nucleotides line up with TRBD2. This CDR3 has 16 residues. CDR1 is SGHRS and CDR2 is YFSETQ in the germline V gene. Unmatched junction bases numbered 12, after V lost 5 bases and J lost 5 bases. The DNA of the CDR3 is TGCGCCAGCAGACAAGGGGCTAGCGGGAGTGGGGAGACCCAGTACTTC. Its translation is CASRQGASGSGETQYF.

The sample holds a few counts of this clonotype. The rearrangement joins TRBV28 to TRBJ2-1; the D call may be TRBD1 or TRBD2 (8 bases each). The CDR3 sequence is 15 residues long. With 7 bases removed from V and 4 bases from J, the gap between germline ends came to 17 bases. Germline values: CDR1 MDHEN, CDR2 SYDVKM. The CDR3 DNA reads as TGTGCCAGCACCCCAGGGGGCGGGGGGTACAATGAGCAGTTCTTC. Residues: CASTPGGGGYNEQFF.

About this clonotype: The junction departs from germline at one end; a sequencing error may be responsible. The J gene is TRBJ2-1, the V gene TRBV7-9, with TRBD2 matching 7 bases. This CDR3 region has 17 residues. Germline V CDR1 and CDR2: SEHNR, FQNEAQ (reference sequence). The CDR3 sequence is CASSMGSGGSGTDEQLF. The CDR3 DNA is TGTGCCAGCAGCATGGGTTCGGGGGGAAGCGGGACGGATGAGCAGCTCTTC.

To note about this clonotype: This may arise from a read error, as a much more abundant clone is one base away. The CDR3 region has the DNA TGTGCCAGCAGCTTGCGGTACCCGTCGAACACTGAAGTTTTCTTT. Amino acid sequence: CASSLRYPSNTEVFF. This chain links TRBV5-4 with TRBJ1-1; the D is unclear. This CDR3 is 15 amino acids long. Looked up from germline, CDR1 is SGHNT and CDR2 is YYREEE (reference sequence).

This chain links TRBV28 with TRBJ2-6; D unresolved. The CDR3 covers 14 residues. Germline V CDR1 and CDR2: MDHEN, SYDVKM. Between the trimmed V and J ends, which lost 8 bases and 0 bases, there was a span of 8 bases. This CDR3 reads CASGEPSGANVLTF. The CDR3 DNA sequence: TGTGCCAGCGGAGAGCCCTCTGGGGCCAACGTCCTGACTTTC.

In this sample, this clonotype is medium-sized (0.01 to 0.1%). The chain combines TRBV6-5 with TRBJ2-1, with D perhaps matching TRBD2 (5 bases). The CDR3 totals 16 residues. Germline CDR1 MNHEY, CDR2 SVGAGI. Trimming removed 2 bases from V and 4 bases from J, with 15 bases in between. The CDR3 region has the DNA TGTGCCAGCAGTTACCGTCCAGCGGTGGATTACAATGAGCAGTTCTTC. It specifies CASSYRPAVDYNEQFF.

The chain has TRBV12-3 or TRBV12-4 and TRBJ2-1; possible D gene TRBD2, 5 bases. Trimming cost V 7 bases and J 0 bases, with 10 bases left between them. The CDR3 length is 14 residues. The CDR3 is CASMSGTSYNEQFF. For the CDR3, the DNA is TGTGCCAGCATGAGCGGAACCTCCTACAATGAGCAGTTCTTC.

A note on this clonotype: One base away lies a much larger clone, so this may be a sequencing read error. This CDR3 is CASSPLRTFSLFF. The CDR3 DNA reads as TGTGCCAGCAGTCCTCTAAGGACGTTTTCGTTGTTTTTT. The rearrangement joins TRBV6-5 to TRBJ1-4; D uncertain. This CDR3 contains 13 residues. Germline V gives CDR1 MNHEY, CDR2 SVGAGI. The germline V and J ends were trimmed by 5 bases and 15 bases, with 19 bases remaining between them.

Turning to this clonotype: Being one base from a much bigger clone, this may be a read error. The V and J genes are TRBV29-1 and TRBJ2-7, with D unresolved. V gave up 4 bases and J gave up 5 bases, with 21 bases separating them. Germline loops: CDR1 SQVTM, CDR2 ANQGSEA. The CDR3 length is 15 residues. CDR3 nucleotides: TGCAGCGTTGTTCTCAGGCGGTACCTACGCAACGAGCAGTACTTC. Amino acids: CSVVLRRYLRNEQYF.

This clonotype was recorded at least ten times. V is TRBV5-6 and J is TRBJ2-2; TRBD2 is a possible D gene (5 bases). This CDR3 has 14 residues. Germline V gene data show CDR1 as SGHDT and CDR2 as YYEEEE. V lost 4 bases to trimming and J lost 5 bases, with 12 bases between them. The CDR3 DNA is TGTGCCAGCAGCCCGGGTAGGGAGACCGGGGAGCTGTTTTTT. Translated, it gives CASSPGRETGELFF.

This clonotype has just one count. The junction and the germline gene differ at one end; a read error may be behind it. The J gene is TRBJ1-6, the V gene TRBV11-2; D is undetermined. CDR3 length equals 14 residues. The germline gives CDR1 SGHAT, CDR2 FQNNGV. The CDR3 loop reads CASSLGPGNSPLHF. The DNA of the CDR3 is TGTGCCAGTAGCTTAGGTCCGGGAAATTCACCCCTCCACTTT. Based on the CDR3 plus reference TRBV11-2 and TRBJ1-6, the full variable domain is EAGVAQSPRYKIIEKRQSVAFWCNPISGHATLYWYQQILGQGPKLLIQFQNNGVVDDSQLPKDRFSAERLKGVDSTLKIQPAKLEDSAVYLCASSLGPGNSPLHFGNGTRLTVT.

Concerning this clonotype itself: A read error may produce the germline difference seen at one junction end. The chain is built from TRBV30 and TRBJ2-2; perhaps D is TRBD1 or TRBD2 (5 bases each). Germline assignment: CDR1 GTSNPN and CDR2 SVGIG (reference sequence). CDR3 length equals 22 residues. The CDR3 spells CAWSVKGIPGRPPRANTGELSF. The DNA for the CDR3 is TGTGCCTGGAGTGTAAAAGGGATCCCGGGACGTCCCCCTAGGGCGAACACCGGGGAGCTTTCTTTT.

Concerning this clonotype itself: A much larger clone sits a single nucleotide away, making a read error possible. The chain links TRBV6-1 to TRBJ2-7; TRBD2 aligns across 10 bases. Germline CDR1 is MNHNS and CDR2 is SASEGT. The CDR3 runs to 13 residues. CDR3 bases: TGTGCCAGCCGGACTAGCGGCTCCTACAAGCAGTACTTC. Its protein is CASRTSGSYKQYF.

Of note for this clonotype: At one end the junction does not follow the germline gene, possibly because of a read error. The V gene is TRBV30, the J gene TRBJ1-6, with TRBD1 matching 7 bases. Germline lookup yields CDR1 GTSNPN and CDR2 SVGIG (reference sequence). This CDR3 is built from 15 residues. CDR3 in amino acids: CAWSTRQGSNSLLQF. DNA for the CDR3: TGTGCCTGGAGTACCAGACAGGGCTCTAATTCACTCCTCCAATTT.